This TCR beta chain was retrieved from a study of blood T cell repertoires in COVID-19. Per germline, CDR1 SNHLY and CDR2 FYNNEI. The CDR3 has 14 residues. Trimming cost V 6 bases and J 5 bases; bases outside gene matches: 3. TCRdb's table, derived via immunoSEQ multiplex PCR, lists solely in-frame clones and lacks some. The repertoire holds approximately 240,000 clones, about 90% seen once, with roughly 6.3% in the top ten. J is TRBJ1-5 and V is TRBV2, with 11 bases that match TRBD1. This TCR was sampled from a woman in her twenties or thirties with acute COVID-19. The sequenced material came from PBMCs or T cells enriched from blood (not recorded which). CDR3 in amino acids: CASRDRGLDQPQHF. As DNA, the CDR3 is TGTGCCAGCAGGGACAGGGGGCTCGATCAGCCCCAGCATTTT.